The clone carrying this TCR beta chain was observed a few times. Its antigen is unidentified. This sample is part of a study of cytomegalovirus exposure and HLA in healthy donors. Across the whole study: As an earlier analysis found, 150 million to 200 million T cells yielded about 120 million unique TCR beta sequences. Study findings and constraints: In a later analysis, a missense DCLRE1C variant was linked to TCR beta V- and J-gene trimming.

The CDR3 length is 16 residues. CDR1 is LGHNA, CDR2 YSLEER, per germline. Trimming took off 0 bases at V and 1 base at J, with 10 bases between the two ends. Both 60 Vbeta primers and 13 Jbeta primers went into the PCR. The method was immunoSEQ multiplex PCR; TCRdb's version includes in-frame clones alone and lacks a portion of them. The data show about 160,000 clones, around 68% seen once. The TCR was taken from a man aged 50 to 59 in good health and CMV-seronegative. The chain couples TRBV4-3 to TRBJ2-1, with no clear D. The sequencing sample was made of PBMCs. The CDR3 DNA is TGCGCCAGCAGCCAAGATAGCAGTGATTCCTACAATGAGCAGTTCTTC. Translation gives CASSQDSSDSYNEQFF.